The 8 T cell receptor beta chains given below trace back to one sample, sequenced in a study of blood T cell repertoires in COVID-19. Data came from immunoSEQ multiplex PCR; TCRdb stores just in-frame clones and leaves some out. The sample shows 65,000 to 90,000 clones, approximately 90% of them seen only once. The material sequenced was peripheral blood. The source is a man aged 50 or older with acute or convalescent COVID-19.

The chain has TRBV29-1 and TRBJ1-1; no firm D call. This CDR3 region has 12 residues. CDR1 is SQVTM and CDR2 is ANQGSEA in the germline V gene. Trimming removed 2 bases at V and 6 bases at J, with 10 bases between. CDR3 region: CSVEHVRAEAFF. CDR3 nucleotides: TGCAGCGTTGAACATGTGAGGGCTGAAGCTTTCTTT.

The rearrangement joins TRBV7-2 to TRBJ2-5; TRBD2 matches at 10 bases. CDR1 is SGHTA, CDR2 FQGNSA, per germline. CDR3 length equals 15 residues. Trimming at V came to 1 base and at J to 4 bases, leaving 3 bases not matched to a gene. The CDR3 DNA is TGTGCCAGCAGCTTAGTTGCTAGCGGGGGAGAGACCCAGTACTTC. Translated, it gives CASSLVASGGETQYF.

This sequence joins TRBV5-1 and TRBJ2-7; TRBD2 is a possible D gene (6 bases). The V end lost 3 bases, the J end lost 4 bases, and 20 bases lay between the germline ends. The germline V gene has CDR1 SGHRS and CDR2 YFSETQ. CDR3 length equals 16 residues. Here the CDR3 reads CASSYRSGGRGYEQYF. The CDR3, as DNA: TGCGCCAGCAGCTACCGATCCGGGGGAAGAGGGTACGAGCAGTACTTC.

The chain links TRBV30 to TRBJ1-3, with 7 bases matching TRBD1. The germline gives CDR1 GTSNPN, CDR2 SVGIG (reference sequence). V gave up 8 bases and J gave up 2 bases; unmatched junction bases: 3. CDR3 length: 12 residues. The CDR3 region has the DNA TGTGCCGCAGACAGGGCTGGAAACACCATATATTTT. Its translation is CAADRAGNTIYF. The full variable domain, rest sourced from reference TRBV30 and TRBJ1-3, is SQTIHQWPATLVQPVGSPLSLECTVEGTSNPNLYWYRQAAGRGLQLLFYSVGIGQISSEVPQNLSASRPQDRQFILSSKKLLLSDSGFYLCAADRAGNTIYFGEGSWLTVV.

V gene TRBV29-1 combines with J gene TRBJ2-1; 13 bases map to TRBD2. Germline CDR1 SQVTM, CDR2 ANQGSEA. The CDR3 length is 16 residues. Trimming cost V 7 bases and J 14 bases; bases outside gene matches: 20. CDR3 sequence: CSAMGGIGTSGTEEFF. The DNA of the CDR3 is TGCAGCGCCATGGGGGGGATAGGGACTAGCGGGACCGAAGAGTTCTTC.

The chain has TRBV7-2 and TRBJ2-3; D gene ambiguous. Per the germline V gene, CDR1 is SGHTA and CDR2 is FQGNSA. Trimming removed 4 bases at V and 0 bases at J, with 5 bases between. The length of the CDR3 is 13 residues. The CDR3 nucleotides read TGTGCCAGCAGCTCCCCAAGCACAGATACGCAGTATTTT. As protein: CASSSPSTDTQYF.

The CDR3 here is CASSLAGTSGSREYF. The CDR3 DNA follows: TGCGCCAGCAGCTTGGCCGGGACTAGCGGGAGTCGTGAGTATTTT. The chain couples TRBV5-1 to TRBJ2-3; TRBD2 matches at 14 bases. The V segment lost 0 bases and the J segment 13 bases; nucleotides outside the gene matches: 7. The CDR3 loop spans 15 amino acids. CDR1 is SGHRS, CDR2 YFSETQ, per germline. Drawing the rest from reference TRBV5-1 and TRBJ2-3, the complete variable domain is KAGVTQTPRYLIKTRGQQVTLSCSPISGHRSVSWYQQTPGQGLQFLFEYFSETQRNKGNFPGRFSGRQFSNSRSEMNVSTLELGDSALYLCASSLAGTSGSREYFGPGTRLTVL.

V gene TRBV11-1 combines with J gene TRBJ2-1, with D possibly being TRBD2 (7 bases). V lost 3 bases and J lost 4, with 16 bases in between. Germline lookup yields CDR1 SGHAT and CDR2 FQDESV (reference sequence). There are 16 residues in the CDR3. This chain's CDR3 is CASSFFGGGPYNEQFF. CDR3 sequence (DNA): TGTGCCAGCAGCTTTTTCGGCGGGGGCCCTTACAATGAGCAGTTCTTC.